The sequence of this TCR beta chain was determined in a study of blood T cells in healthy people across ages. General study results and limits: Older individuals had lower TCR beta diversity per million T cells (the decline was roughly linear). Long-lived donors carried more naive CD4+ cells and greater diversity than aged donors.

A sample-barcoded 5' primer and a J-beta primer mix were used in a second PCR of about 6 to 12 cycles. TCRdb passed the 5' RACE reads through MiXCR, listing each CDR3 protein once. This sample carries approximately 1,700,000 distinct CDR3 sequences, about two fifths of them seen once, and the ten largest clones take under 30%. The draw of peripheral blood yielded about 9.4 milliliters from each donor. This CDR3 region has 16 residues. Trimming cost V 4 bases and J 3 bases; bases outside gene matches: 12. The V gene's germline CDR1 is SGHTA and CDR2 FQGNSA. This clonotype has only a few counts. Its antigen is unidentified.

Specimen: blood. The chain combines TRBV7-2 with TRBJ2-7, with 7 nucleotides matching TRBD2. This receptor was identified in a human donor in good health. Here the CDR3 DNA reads TGTGCCAGCAGCTCCCGACGGGCTAGCGGACTCTACGAGCAGTACTTC. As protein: CASSSRRASGLYEQYF.